The rows below give T cell receptor beta chains drawn from one sample of a study of cytomegalovirus exposure and HLA in healthy donors. Sequencing was performed with immunoSEQ multiplex PCR; in TCRdb, only in-frame clones are kept and a portion is missing. In the table there are roughly 130,000 clones, approximately 81% of which are singletons. Sequencing was carried out using PBMCs. These receptors all come from a man between 18 and 35 years old in good health and CMV-seronegative. CDR3s include the opening cysteine and the closing phenylalanine or tryptophan. A D gene is named only where the DNA matches it firmly.

v_gene: TRBV5-3
d_gene: TRBD1
j_gene: TRBJ1-5
CDR3nt: TGTGCCAGAAACTTCGACAGGGGGCGCCTCAATAGCAATCAGCCCCAGCATTTT
CDR3aa: CARNFDRGRLNSNQPQHF

v_gene: TRBV23-1
d_gene: -
j_gene: TRBJ1-6
CDR3nt: TGCGCCAGCAGTCAATTTTACCTATATTCACCCCTCCACTTT
CDR3aa: CASSQFYLYSPLHF

v_gene: TRBV5-1
d_gene: TRBD1
j_gene: TRBJ1-4
CDR3nt: TGCGCCAGCAGCTTCGACAGGGCGGAAAATGAAAAACTGTTTTTT
CDR3aa: CASSFDRAENEKLFF

v_gene: TRBV4-1
d_gene: TRBD2
j_gene: TRBJ2-7
CDR3nt: TGCGCCAGCAGCCATTCCCTGACTAGCGGGAGGGCGGTCGCCTCCTACGAGCAGTACTTC
CDR3aa: CASSHSLTSGRAVASYEQYF

v_gene: TRBV7-9
d_gene: -
j_gene: TRBJ2-4
CDR3nt: TGTGCCAGCAGCTTATCGGCAGGGGATAACATTCAGTACTTC
CDR3aa: CASSLSAGDNIQYF

v_gene: TRBV2
d_gene: TRBD1
j_gene: TRBJ1-1
CDR3nt: TGTGCCAGCAGGTTGACAGGGGCTAACACTGAAGCTTTCTTT
CDR3aa: CASRLTGANTEAFF

v_gene: TRBV5-1
d_gene: TRBD2
j_gene: TRBJ2-3
CDR3nt: TGCGCCAGCAGCTTGCGACTAGCGGGCACAGATACGCAGTATTTT
CDR3aa: CASSLRLAGTDTQYF

v_gene: TRBV27
d_gene: -
j_gene: TRBJ2-2
CDR3nt: TGTGCCAGCAGTCCACTACCTCTATTCACCGGGGAGCTGTTTTTT
CDR3aa: CASSPLPLFTGELFF

v_gene: TRBV18
d_gene: -
j_gene: TRBJ2-7
CDR3nt: TGTGCCAGCTCACCCCGGGGGACAGAAGAGCAGTACTTC
CDR3aa: CASSPRGTEEQYF

v_gene: TRBV30
d_gene: TRBD2
j_gene: TRBJ2-3
CDR3nt: TGTGCCTGGGCCCGTAGCGGGAGGCCAGATACGCAGTATTTT
CDR3aa: CAWARSGRPDTQYF

v_gene: TRBV7-2
d_gene: TRBD2
j_gene: TRBJ2-7
CDR3nt: TGTGCCAGCAGCTTAAGTCGAGCTAGCGGGAGCTACGAGCAGTACTTC
CDR3aa: CASSLSRASGSYEQYF

v_gene: TRBV7-9
d_gene: -
j_gene: TRBJ2-5
CDR3nt: TGTGCCAGCAGCTTCGCCCAGTGGGAGACCCAGTACTTC
CDR3aa: CASSFAQWETQYF

v_gene: TRBV27
d_gene: TRBD1
j_gene: TRBJ2-5
CDR3nt: TGTGCCAGCAGTTTATCAGTAGGGGGCGTGACCCAGTACTTC
CDR3aa: CASSLSVGGVTQYF

v_gene: TRBV5-1
d_gene: -
j_gene: TRBJ2-1
CDR3nt: TGCGCCAGCAGCTCCCCAGGGATTGAGCAGTTCTTC
CDR3aa: CASSSPGIEQFF